This TCR beta chain came from a study of blood T cell repertoires in COVID-19. Background on the study: T cells, B-cell-depleted T cells, or PBMCs supplied cDNA or gDNA.

The CDR3 totals 13 residues. V was clipped by 8 bases and J by 1 base; unmatched bases: 7. Germline CDR1 and CDR2: SQVTM and ANQGSEA. Under the authors' procedure: Amplification of reference gene primers provided the estimated nucleated cell counts. The assay was immunoSEQ multiplex PCR, and TCRdb's table has in-frame clones only and misses some. V, J and clone size were drawn from that table, and D and trimming were deduced from the DNA. The repertoire has hundreds of thousands of clones, 88% of them found once; the top ten carry roughly 4.1%. The TCR sequence derives from a woman in her fifties or sixties with active or convalescent COVID-19. Sequencing was performed on peripheral blood. J is TRBJ1-1 and V is TRBV29-1; TRBD1 aligns across 7 bases. CDR3 region: CSTRQGENTEAFF. The CDR3 DNA reads TGCAGCACGAGACAGGGTGAGAACACTGAAGCTTTCTTT.